This T cell receptor beta chain was found in a study of blood T cells in healthy people across ages. Germline CDR1 and CDR2: SGHDN and FVKESK. CDR3 size: 14 residues. Trimming removed 4 bases at V and 8 bases at J, with 12 bases between. This clonotype was counted between two and nine times. A second PCR of 7 to 11 cycles used a sample-barcoded 5' primer and a J-beta primer mix. TCRdb re-called the 5' RACE reads with MiXCR, one entry per CDR3 protein. The sample records fewer than 2,000,000 distinct CDR3 sequences, approximately 40% being singletons. Material for sequencing was blood. This chain connects TRBV14 to TRBJ1-6; the D gene is possibly TRBD1 (6 bases). The source of this sequence is a human donor in good health. In DNA, the CDR3 is TGTGCCAGCAGCCGTTACAGGGATGATTCACCCCTCCACTTT. This sequence encodes CASSRYRDDSPLHF.